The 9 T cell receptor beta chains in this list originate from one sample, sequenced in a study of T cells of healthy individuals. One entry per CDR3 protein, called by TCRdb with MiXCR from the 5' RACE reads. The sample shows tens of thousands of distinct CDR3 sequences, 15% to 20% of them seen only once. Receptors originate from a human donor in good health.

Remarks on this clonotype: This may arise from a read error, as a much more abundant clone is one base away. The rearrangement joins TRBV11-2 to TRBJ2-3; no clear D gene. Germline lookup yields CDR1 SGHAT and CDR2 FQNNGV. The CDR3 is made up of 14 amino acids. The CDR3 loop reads CACSLDPIGDTQYF. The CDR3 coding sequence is TGTGCCTGCAGCTTAGATCCAATTGGGGATACGCAGTATTTT.

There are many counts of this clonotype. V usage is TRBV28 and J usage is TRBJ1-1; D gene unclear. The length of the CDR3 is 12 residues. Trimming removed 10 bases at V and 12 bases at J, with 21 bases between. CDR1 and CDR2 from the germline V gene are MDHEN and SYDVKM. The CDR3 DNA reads TGTGCCACCCTTAGGTGGAGGGTCGAATCTTTCTTT. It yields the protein CATLRWRVESFF.

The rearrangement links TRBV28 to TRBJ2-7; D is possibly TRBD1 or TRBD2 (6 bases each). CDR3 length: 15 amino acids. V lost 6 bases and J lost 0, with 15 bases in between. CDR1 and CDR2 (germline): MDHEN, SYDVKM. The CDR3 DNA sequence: TGTGCCAGCAGATCAACGGGGGCGAGCTCCTACGAGCAGTACTTC. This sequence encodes CASRSTGASSYEQYF.

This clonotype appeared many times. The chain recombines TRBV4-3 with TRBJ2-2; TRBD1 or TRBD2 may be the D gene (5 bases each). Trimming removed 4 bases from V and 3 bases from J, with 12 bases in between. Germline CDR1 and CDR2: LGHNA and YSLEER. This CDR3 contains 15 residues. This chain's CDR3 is CASSRRDGDTGELFF. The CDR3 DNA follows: TGCGCCAGCAGCCGTCGGGACGGAGACACCGGGGAGCTGTTTTTT.

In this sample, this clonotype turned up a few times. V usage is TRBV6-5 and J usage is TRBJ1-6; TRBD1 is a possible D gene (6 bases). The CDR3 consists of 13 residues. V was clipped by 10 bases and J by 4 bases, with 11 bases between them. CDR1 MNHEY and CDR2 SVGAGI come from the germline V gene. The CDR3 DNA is TGTGCCACCGGAGGGGGTTATAATTCACCCCTCCACTTT. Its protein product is CATGGGYNSPLHF.

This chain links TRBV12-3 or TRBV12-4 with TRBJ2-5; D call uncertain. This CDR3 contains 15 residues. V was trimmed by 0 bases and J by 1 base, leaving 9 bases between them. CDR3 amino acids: CASSLARRPQETQYF. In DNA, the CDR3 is TGTGCCAGCAGTTTAGCGCGGAGACCCCAAGAGACCCAGTACTTC.

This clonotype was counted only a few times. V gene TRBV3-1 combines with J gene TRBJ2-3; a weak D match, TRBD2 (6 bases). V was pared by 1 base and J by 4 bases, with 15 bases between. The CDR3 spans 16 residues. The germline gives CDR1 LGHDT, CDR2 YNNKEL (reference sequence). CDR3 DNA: TGTGCCAGCAGCCAAGTAAACGGGAGAATGGCAGATACGCAGTATTTT. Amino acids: CASSQVNGRMADTQYF.

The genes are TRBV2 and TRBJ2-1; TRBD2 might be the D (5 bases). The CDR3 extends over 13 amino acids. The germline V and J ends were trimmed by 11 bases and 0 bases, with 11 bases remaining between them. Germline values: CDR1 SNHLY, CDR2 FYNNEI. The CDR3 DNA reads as TGTGCCGGTAGCGTGAGCTCCTACAATGAGCAGTTCTTC. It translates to CAGSVSSYNEQFF.

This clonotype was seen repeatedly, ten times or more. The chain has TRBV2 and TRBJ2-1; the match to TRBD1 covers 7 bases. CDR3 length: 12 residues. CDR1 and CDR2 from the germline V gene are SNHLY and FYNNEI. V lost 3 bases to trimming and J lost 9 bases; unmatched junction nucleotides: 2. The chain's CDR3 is CASSDDRAEQFF. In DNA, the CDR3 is TGTGCCAGCAGTGACGACAGGGCTGAGCAGTTCTTC.